These T cell receptor beta chains were read from a single sample in a study of blood T cell repertoires in COVID-19. Profiled with immunoSEQ multiplex PCR; TCRdb holds only in-frame clones, not every one. The top ten clones hold 15% to 20% of a sample with over 60,000 clones, 82% of them seen once. Sequenced: peripheral blood. The receptor source for this set is a human donor in a cohort sampled during active COVID-19. Each CDR3 is given with its conserved first and last residue. D genes are given only for firm matches. The listing skips clone size in some rows; elsewhere it reads once, few, many or a size class.

NA | TRBJ2-5 | NA | TRBV6-5 | CAPAAGSGETQYF | TGTGCCCCGGCGGCAGGGAGCGGGGAGACCCAGTACTTC
TRBD1 | TRBJ2-7 | NA | TRBV7-9 | CASSFGDRNLAYF | TGTGCCAGCAGCTTTGGGGACAGGAATTTAGCGTACTTC
TRBD2 | TRBJ2-1 | NA | TRBV30 | CAWRIAGALQFF | TGTGCCTGGAGAATAGCGGGGGCCCTTCAGTTCTTC
NA | TRBJ1-5 | NA | TRBV27 | CASSLGQGVNQPQHF | TGTGCCAGCAGTTTGGGGCAGGGCGTAAATCAGCCCCAGCATTTT
TRBD1 | TRBJ1-5 | NA | TRBV4-1 | CASSQNRGTQPQHF | TGCGCCAGCAGCCAAAACAGGGGAACTCAGCCCCAGCATTTT
NA | TRBJ1-6 | NA | TRBV11-2 | CASSLAGASPLHF | TGTGCCAGCAGCTTAGCTGGAGCCTCACCCCTCCACTTT
NA | TRBJ2-1 | once | TRBV30 | CAWSLGVSYNEQFF | TGTGCCTGGAGTTTAGGGGTCTCCTACAATGAGCAGTTCTTC
NA | TRBJ1-4 | few | TRBV7-9 | CASSPRVSNEKLFF | TGTGCCAGCAGCCCCAGGGTCAGTAATGAAAAACTGTTTTTT
TRBD2 | TRBJ2-1 | NA | TRBV7-2 | CASSSAGVSYNEQFF | TGTGCCAGCAGCTCCGCGGGGGTTTCCTACAATGAGCAGTTCTTC
NA | TRBJ2-1 | NA | TRBV27 | CASSLAPRGKSYNEQFF | TGTGCCAGCAGTTTAGCGCCAAGGGGGAAATCCTACAATGAGCAGTTCTTC
TRBD1 | TRBJ1-1 | few | TRBV5-4 | CASSSRDRDPEAFF | TGTGCCAGCAGCTCCCGGGACAGGGATCCTGAAGCTTTCTTT
NA | TRBJ2-7 | NA | TRBV12-3/TRBV12-4 | CASTPWPGYEQYF | TGTGCCAGCACCCCTTGGCCGGGATACGAGCAGTACTTC
TRBD2 | TRBJ2-7 | NA | TRBV7-9 | CASSLSGGEQYF | TGTGCCAGCAGCCTGTCGGGGGGAGAGCAGTACTTC
NA | TRBJ1-5 | once | TRBV10-1 | CAHTGVKGNQPQHF | TGCGCCCATACCGGGGTTAAGGGCAATCAGCCCCAGCATTTT
NA | TRBJ1-6 | NA | TRBV24-1 | CATSAGSYNSPLHF | TGTGCCACCAGTGCTGGCAGTTATAATTCACCCCTCCACTTT
NA | TRBJ2-2 | NA | TRBV7-9 | CASSPRGELFF | TGTGCCAGCAGCCCCCGCGGGGAGCTGTTTTTT
NA | TRBJ1-1 | medium-sized | TRBV7-9 | CASSLIGSDTEAFF | TGTGCCAGCAGCCTCATTGGCAGTGACACTGAAGCTTTCTTT
TRBD1 | TRBJ1-2 | few | TRBV29-1 | CSAGQAHGYTF | TGCAGCGCAGGACAGGCCCATGGCTACACCTTC
NA | TRBJ2-7 | NA | TRBV21-1 | CASSNPHQASYEQYF | TGTGCCAGCAGCAACCCCCATCAGGCCTCCTACGAGCAGTACTTC
TRBD1 | TRBJ1-2 | NA | TRBV7-9 | CASNRAGQGEIGYTF | TGTGCCAGCAATCGTGCCGGACAGGGAGAGATCGGCTACACCTTC
TRBD1 | TRBJ2-7 | few | TRBV5-1 | CASRIVGTGDEQYF | TGCGCCAGCCGAATAGTTGGGACAGGGGACGAGCAGTACTTC
NA | TRBJ2-7 | few | TRBV3-1/TRBV3-2 | CASSQSEEQYF | TGTGCCAGCAGCCAGAGTGAGGAGCAGTACTTC
TRBD1 | TRBJ2-7 | NA | TRBV29-1 | CSANRGLGSEQYF | TGCAGCGCCAACAGGGGGCTCGGATCCGAGCAGTACTTC
NA | TRBJ2-7 | NA | TRBV6-5 | CASSSPPSKSSYEQYF | TGTGCCAGCAGTTCTCCCCCAAGCAAGAGCTCCTACGAGCAGTACTTC
TRBD1 | TRBJ1-2 | once | TRBV7-2 | CASSLAGQTFYYYGYTF | TGTGCCAGCAGCTTAGCGGGACAGACGTTCTACTACTATGGCTACACCTTC
TRBD1 | TRBJ1-5 | NA | TRBV6-6 | CASSQDRGRPNSNQPQHF | TGTGCCAGCAGTCAGGACAGGGGACGCCCAAATAGCAATCAGCCCCAGCATTTT
NA | TRBJ2-1 | NA | TRBV18 | CASSPTGFSYNEQFF | TGTGCCAGCTCACCAACGGGATTTTCCTACAATGAGCAGTTCTTC
NA | TRBJ1-6 | NA | TRBV12-3/TRBV12-4 | CASSSVNSPLHF | TGTGCCAGCAGTTCCGTAAATTCACCCCTCCACTTT
NA | TRBJ1-1 | NA | TRBV27 | CASSLRTPPSTEAFF | TGTGCCAGCAGTTTAAGGACACCACCCAGCACTGAAGCTTTCTTT
TRBD2 | TRBJ2-3 | NA | TRBV5-1 | CASSPLAGGVSDTQYF | TGCGCCAGCAGCCCGTTAGCGGGGGGGGTCTCAGATACGCAGTATTTT
TRBD1 | TRBJ2-1 | NA | TRBV7-9 | CASRPPGQGWHEQFF | TGTGCCAGCAGACCTCCGGGACAGGGGTGGCATGAGCAGTTCTTC
NA | TRBJ2-5 | NA | TRBV7-9 | CASSGGYRLIKETQYF | TGTGCCAGCAGCGGCGGATACAGGCTGATAAAGGAGACCCAGTACTTC
NA | TRBJ1-1 | NA | TRBV4-1 | CASSQDSSREAFF | TGCGCCAGCAGCCAAGATAGTTCTAGAGAAGCTTTCTTT
NA | TRBJ2-7 | NA | TRBV7-2 | CASSFAQGTHYEQYF | TGTGCCAGCAGCTTCGCCCAGGGGACACACTACGAGCAGTACTTC
TRBD1 | TRBJ1-2 | once | TRBV18 | CASSPNTGDRAGYTF | TGTGCCAGCTCACCAAATACAGGGGATCGGGCTGGCTACACCTTC
NA | TRBJ1-5 | NA | TRBV28 | CASSLQGLTQPQHF | TGTGCCAGCAGTTTACAGGGTCTAACTCAGCCCCAGCATTTT
TRBD1 | TRBJ1-5 | NA | TRBV18 | CASSPLSGQGVPQHF | TGTGCCAGCTCACCACTCTCAGGACAGGGAGTACCCCAGCATTTT
NA | TRBJ2-7 | NA | TRBV12-3/TRBV12-4 | CASSRQGSGEQYF | TGTGCCAGCAGCCGCCAGGGCTCGGGCGAGCAGTACTTC
NA | TRBJ2-3 | NA | TRBV7-9 | CASSLGAGRGDTQYF | TGTGCCAGCAGCCTAGGGGCTGGCAGGGGAGATACGCAGTATTTT
NA | TRBJ2-7 | NA | TRBV19 | CASSPSRGYEQYF | TGTGCCAGTAGCCCATCCCGAGGATACGAGCAGTACTTC
TRBD2 | TRBJ2-1 | NA | TRBV3-1/TRBV3-2 | CASSRGLAGGNEQFF | TGTGCCAGCAGCCGGGGACTAGCGGGGGGGAATGAGCAGTTCTTC
NA | TRBJ1-6 | NA | TRBV7-9 | CASSPANGGRGSPLHF | TGTGCCAGCAGCCCAGCGAACGGGGGTAGAGGTTCACCCCTCCACTTT
NA | TRBJ2-7 | NA | TRBV12-3/TRBV12-4 | CASKRVRDYEQYF | TGTGCCAGCAAGCGGGTGAGGGACTACGAGCAGTACTTC
NA | TRBJ2-1 | NA | TRBV7-2 | CASSFLGGRQFF | TGTGCCAGCAGCTTTCTAGGGGGTAGACAGTTCTTC
NA | TRBJ2-7 | NA | TRBV24-1 | CATSDFNSIYEQYF | TGTGCCACCAGTGATTTTAATAGTATCTACGAGCAGTACTTC
NA | TRBJ1-6 | NA | TRBV5-1 | CASSPGIESPLHF | TGCGCCAGCAGCCCAGGGATAGAATCACCCCTCCACTTT
TRBD1 | TRBJ2-7 | NA | TRBV7-9 | CASSTGTGAPSEQYF | TGTGCCAGCAGCACTGGGACAGGGGCCCCCAGCGAGCAGTACTTC
TRBD1 | TRBJ2-7 | NA | TRBV4-3 | CASSQEDRGSYEQYF | TGCGCCAGCAGCCAAGAGGACAGGGGGTCCTACGAGCAGTACTTC
NA | TRBJ2-7 | NA | TRBV4-2 | CASSQERGLRQYEQYF | TGTGCCAGCAGCCAAGAGCGGGGTCTCCGTCAATACGAGCAGTACTTC
NA | TRBJ2-3 | NA | TRBV30 | CAWSAGFGTDTQYF | TGTGCCTGGAGTGCGGGGTTCGGCACAGATACGCAGTATTTT